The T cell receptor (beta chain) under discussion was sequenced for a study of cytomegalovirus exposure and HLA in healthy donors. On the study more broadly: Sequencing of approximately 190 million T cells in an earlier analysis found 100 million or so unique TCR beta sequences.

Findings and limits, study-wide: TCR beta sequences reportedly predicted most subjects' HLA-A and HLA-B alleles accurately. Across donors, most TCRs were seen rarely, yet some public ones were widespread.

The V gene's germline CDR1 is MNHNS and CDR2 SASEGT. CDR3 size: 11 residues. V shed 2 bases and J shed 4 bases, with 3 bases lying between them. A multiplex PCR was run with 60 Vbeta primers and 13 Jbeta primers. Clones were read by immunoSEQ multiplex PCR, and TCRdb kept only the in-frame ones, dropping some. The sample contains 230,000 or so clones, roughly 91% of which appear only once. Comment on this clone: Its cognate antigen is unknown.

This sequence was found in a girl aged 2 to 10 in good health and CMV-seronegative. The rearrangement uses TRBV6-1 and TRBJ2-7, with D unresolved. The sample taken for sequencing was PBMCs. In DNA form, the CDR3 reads TGTGCCAGCAGTGAACGGTACGAGCAGTACTTC. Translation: CASSERYEQYF.